The 27 T cell receptor beta chains listed next were all sequenced from one sample in a study of CD8+CD57+ T cells in acquired aplastic anemia. Genomic DNA constituted the template upon which TCR beta VDJ and CDR3 profiling was performed. TCRdb reprocessed the reads via MiXCR and lists one record per CDR3 protein. The table includes 250,000 to 350,000 distinct CDR3 sequences, about 56% detected once. The sample was sorted CD4+, CD8+, or CD8+CD57+ T cells (not recorded which) from PBMCs. The receptors originated from a human donor with severe aplastic anemia or a healthy control (not recorded which).

CDR3 coding DNA: TGTGCCACCAGCACCGATCCAGGGGGCTTGGACGCCGGGGAGCTGTTTTTT. It encodes CATSTDPGGLDAGELFF. The chain carries TRBV15 and TRBJ2-2, with TRBD1 matching over 8 bases. The CDR3 loop spans 17 amino acids. The V segment lost 4 bases and the J segment 6 bases; nucleotides outside the gene matches: 13. Germline V gives CDR1 LNHNV, CDR2 YYDKDF (reference sequence).

This clonotype was seen just once. The gene calls are TRBV5-8 and TRBJ2-1; 7 bases are a match to TRBD1. In germline, CDR1 is SGHTS, CDR2 YDEGEE. This CDR3 has 15 amino acids. Trimming removed 4 bases from V and 1 base from J; junction bases left unmatched: 5. CDR3 DNA: TGTGCCAGCAGCCCGGGACAGCCTTCCTACAATGAGCAGTTCTTC. Its translation is CASSPGQPSYNEQFF.

Concerning this clonotype itself: This could be a read error, since a much larger clone is one nucleotide away. V usage is TRBV6-5 and J usage is TRBJ1-2, with 9 nucleotides matching TRBD1. Germline assignment: CDR1 MNHEY and CDR2 SVGAGI. This CDR3 region has 15 residues. DNA for the CDR3: TGTACCAGCAGTTCCTGGGACAGGGCCTTCTATGGCTACACCTTC. Its protein is CTSSSWDRAFYGYTF.

The CDR3 DNA sequence: TGTGCCACCAGCAGACAGGGCTCTGGAAACACCATATATTTT. Translated, it gives CATSRQGSGNTIYF. This chain uses TRBV15 with TRBJ1-3; TRBD1 might be the D (5 bases). Germline assignment: CDR1 LNHNV and CDR2 YYDKDF (reference sequence). V lost 2 bases, J lost 0 bases, and 5 bases lay in between. The CDR3 length is 14 residues.

This chain joins TRBV20-1 and TRBJ2-7; 7 nucleotides match TRBD2. Germline assignment: CDR1 DFQATT and CDR2 SNEGSKA (reference sequence). Losses at the gene ends were 3 bases for V and 3 bases for J; bases not matched to a gene: 23. The CDR3 is 19 residues long. In nucleotides, the CDR3 is TGCAGTGCTAGGCCCCAGGTGGGGGGGACCTTTTCGACCGACTACGAGCAGTACTTC. This gives the protein CSARPQVGGTFSTDYEQYF.

Of note for this clonotype: Because it lacks the conserved phenylalanine or tryptophan at the end, this CDR3 is likely a read error. The chain links TRBV19 to TRBJ2-5; D is perhaps TRBD1 (5 bases). Trimming took off 8 bases at V and 5 bases at J, with 12 bases between the two ends. The CDR3 spans 12 residues. CDR1 is LNHDA and CDR2 is SQIVND in the germline V gene (reference sequence). The CDR3 region has the DNA TGTGCCAGTCGACAAGCAGGGGAGACCCAGTACTAC. Encoded protein: CASRQAGETQYY.

This clonotype was observed a few times. The rearrangement links TRBV10-3 to TRBJ2-7, with a weak D call TRBD1 (6 bases). The V end was cut by 3 bases, the J end by 0 bases, with 9 bases between. There are 14 residues in the CDR3. Germline V lookup: CDR1 ENHRY, CDR2 SYGVKD. In DNA, the CDR3 is TGTGCCATCAGTGAACAGGGCTCCTCCTACGAGCAGTACTTC. Encoded protein: CAISEQGSSYEQYF.

The J gene is TRBJ1-5, the V gene TRBV7-8, with D maybe TRBD1 (5 bases). The CDR3 loop spans 16 amino acids. Trimming took off 5 bases at V and 4 bases at J, with 18 bases between the two ends. CDR1 is SGHVS, CDR2 FQNEAQ, per germline. CDR3 nucleotides: TGTGCCAGCAGCCATCTACTAGGGGATCGAAATCAGCCCCAGCATTTT. It is translated as CASSHLLGDRNQPQHF.

V gene TRBV18 combines with J gene TRBJ1-1; D remains ambiguous. V gave up 2 bases and J gave up 3 bases, with 16 bases separating them. The CDR3 spans 16 residues. The V gene's germline CDR1 is KGHSH and CDR2 LQKENI. CDR3 residues: CASSPTTPNGDTEAFF. In DNA form, the CDR3 reads TGTGCCAGCTCACCAACAACTCCCAACGGGGACACTGAAGCTTTCTTT.

In the case of this clonotype: Here the CDR3 omits its conserved ending phenylalanine or tryptophan, so a read error is the likely source. This rearrangement joins TRBV9 to TRBJ1-6; tentatively, D is TRBD1 (6 bases). Trimming removed 0 bases at V and 1 base at J, with 14 bases between. Germline V gene lookup returns CDR1 SGDLS and CDR2 YYNGEE. There are 18 residues in the CDR3. CDR3 region: CASSVDPGAYSYNSPLHL. CDR3 nucleotide sequence: TGTGCCAGCAGCGTAGATCCGGGGGCGTATTCCTATAATTCACCCCTCCACTTG.

With regard to this clonotype: A much more abundant neighbour one base away suggests this may be a read error. The rearrangement links TRBV10-3 to TRBJ1-2; 7 bases line up with TRBD1. Germline CDR1 is ENHRY and CDR2 is SYGVKD. This CDR3 is 13 amino acids long. Losses at the gene ends were 4 bases for V and 4 bases for J; bases not matched to a gene: 3. CDR3 protein: CAISVQGFYGYTF. The CDR3 bases are TGTGCCATCAGTGTACAGGGGTTCTATGGCTACACCTTC.

The rearrangement uses TRBV12-3 or TRBV12-4 and TRBJ2-7; TRBD2 matches 8 bases. J was trimmed by 10 bases and V by 3 bases; bases with no gene match: 11. This CDR3 contains 14 residues. The CDR3 protein is CASSFSRLATTQYF. The CDR3 DNA reads TGTGCCAGCAGTTTTAGTAGACTAGCGACGACACAGTACTTC.

A few counts support this clonotype. This chain connects TRBV10-3 to TRBJ1-2; the match to TRBD1 covers 7 bases. Germline V gene lookup returns CDR1 ENHRY and CDR2 SYGVKD. This CDR3 spans 16 amino acids. V lost 0 bases, J lost 2 bases, and 6 bases stayed unmatched. As DNA, the CDR3 is TGTGCCATCAGTGAGTCTTCAGTGACAGGGAACTATGGCTACACCTTC. Translated, it gives CAISESSVTGNYGYTF.

The chain joins TRBV5-1 to TRBJ2-3, with TRBD2 matching over 9 bases. V lost 3 bases to trimming and J lost 4 bases; unmatched junction nucleotides: 3. CDR1 SGHRS and CDR2 YFSETQ come from the germline V gene. The CDR3 has 14 amino acids. The CDR3 region is CASSSSGIADTQYF. The CDR3 DNA reads as TGCGCCAGCAGCTCTAGCGGGATCGCAGATACGCAGTATTTT.

This clonotype was seen only a few times. The V gene is TRBV12-3 or TRBV12-4, the J gene TRBJ2-1; either TRBD1 or TRBD2 may supply D (5 bases each). Trimming stripped 5 bases from V and 10 bases from J, with 9 bases between. The CDR3 covers 11 residues. CDR3 in amino acids: CASSLGREQFF. In nucleotides, the CDR3 is TGTGCCAGCAGTCTGGGACGGGAGCAGTTCTTC.

V and J are TRBV19 and TRBJ1-1; no clear D. V shed 6 bases and J shed 2 bases, with 13 bases lying between them. The germline gives CDR1 LNHDA, CDR2 SQIVND (reference sequence). The CDR3 is 14 amino acids. The CDR3 here is CASRNSGVNTEAFF. In nucleotides, the CDR3 is TGTGCCAGTAGGAACTCCGGTGTTAACACTGAAGCTTTCTTT.

This clonotype occurred a few times. The V gene is TRBV4-1, the J gene TRBJ1-1; D is perhaps TRBD1 (6 bases). V lost 3 bases to trimming and J lost 5 bases, with 22 bases between them. This CDR3 has 17 amino acids. Germline V gene sequence: CDR1 MGHRA, CDR2 YSYEKL. CDR3 region: CASSQGGAGGRGTEAFF. In DNA form, the CDR3 reads TGCGCCAGCAGCCAGGGGGGGGCGGGAGGAAGGGGGACTGAAGCTTTCTTT.

This chain joins TRBV4-1 and TRBJ1-2, with 7 bases matching TRBD1. Germline lookup yields CDR1 MGHRA and CDR2 YSYEKL. Germline trimming cut 1 base from V and 4 bases from J; bases unmatched to any gene: 6. This CDR3 comprises 15 residues. CDR3 loop: CASSQVGTESYGYTF. The CDR3 DNA follows: TGCGCCAGCAGCCAAGTTGGGACAGAAAGCTATGGCTACACCTTC.

This clonotype came up once. The rearrangement joins TRBV2 to TRBJ2-7; tentative D call: TRBD2 (7 bases). The germline V and J ends were trimmed by 7 bases and 3 bases, with 19 bases remaining between them. CDR1 SNHLY and CDR2 FYNNEI come from the germline V gene. The CDR3 contains 15 residues. The CDR3 region has the DNA TGTGCCAGCACGAGGGGGGGGCCCTCCTTCTACGAGCAGTACTTC. Translating it yields CASTRGGPSFYEQYF.

This clonotype was seen ten or more times. This chain links TRBV9 with TRBJ1-6, with 7 bases lining up with TRBD1. Germline CDR1 is SGDLS and CDR2 is YYNGEE. CDR3 length: 15 residues. Trimming at V came to 2 bases and at J to 6 bases, leaving 5 bases not matched to a gene. The CDR3, as DNA: TGTGCCAGCAGCGTGACAGGGTTCCGTAATTCACCCCTCCACTTT. Translating gives CASSVTGFRNSPLHF.

This clonotype came up a few times. The gene calls are TRBV6-2 or TRBV6-3 and TRBJ2-3, with a possible D match to TRBD2 (6 bases). The germline V and J ends were trimmed by 2 bases and 2 bases, with 20 bases remaining between them. The CDR3 is made up of 18 amino acids. CDR1 is MNHEY and CDR2 is SVGEGT in the germline V gene. The CDR3 loop reads CASSYGWALGGATDTQYF. The CDR3 DNA follows: TGTGCCAGCAGTTACGGTTGGGCTCTAGGCGGGGCCACAGATACGCAGTATTTT.

The rearrangement joins TRBV15 to TRBJ1-6, with 9 bases fitting TRBD1. The length of the CDR3 is 15 residues. V was clipped by 5 bases and J by 7 bases; unmatched bases: 6. Germline V gene lookup returns CDR1 LNHNV and CDR2 YYDKDF (reference sequence). CDR3 protein: CATSDTGGENSPLHF. The DNA of the CDR3 is TGTGCCACCAGCGATACAGGGGGCGAGAATTCACCCCTCCACTTT.

This clonotype was seen a handful of times. The chain couples TRBV3-1 to TRBJ1-5, with D maybe TRBD1 (6 bases). V shed 1 base and J shed 7 bases, with 14 bases lying between them. CDR1 and CDR2 from the germline V gene are LGHDT and YNNKEL (reference sequence). The CDR3 contains 15 residues. The CDR3 reads CASSQAGLRGQPQHF. For the CDR3, the DNA is TGTGCCAGCAGCCAAGCGGGGCTCAGGGGACAGCCCCAGCATTTT.

V and J are TRBV14 and TRBJ2-7, with a possible D match to TRBD2 (5 bases). The CDR3 runs to 12 residues. CDR1 SGHDN and CDR2 FVKESK come from the germline V gene. The DNA of the CDR3 is TGTGCAACCCAGCCGGGCAGGAGGGAGCAGTACTTC. This translates into CATQPGRREQYF.

This clonotype was detected a few times. The chain joins TRBV20-1 to TRBJ2-7, with a weak D call TRBD1 (6 bases). The CDR3 is made up of 13 amino acids. V gave up 4 bases and J gave up 4 bases, with 14 bases separating them. CDR1 and CDR2 (germline): DFQATT, SNEGSKA (reference sequence). Here the CDR3 reads CSATPGTLYEQYF. CDR3 bases: TGCAGTGCTACGCCGGGGACACTATACGAGCAGTACTTC.

This clonotype was seen a few times. The chain links TRBV19 to TRBJ2-7; TRBD1 is a possible D gene (6 bases). CDR3 length equals 13 residues. Germline V lookup: CDR1 LNHDA, CDR2 SQIVND (reference sequence). Trimming took 6 bases from V and 7 from J, leaving 16 bases between them. This CDR3 is CASRPGGRDEQYF. The CDR3 DNA reads TGTGCCAGTAGACCTGGGGGCAGGGATGAGCAGTACTTC.

DNA for the CDR3: TGCAGTGCGTCCCGGCTAGCGTCTGAGCAGTTCTTC. This encodes CSASRLASEQFF. The gene calls are TRBV20-1 and TRBJ2-1; maybe TRBD2 (6 bases). V shed 6 bases and J shed 9 bases, with 15 bases lying between them. The CDR3 is 12 residues long. The germline V gene encodes CDR1 DFQATT and CDR2 SNEGSKA (reference sequence).